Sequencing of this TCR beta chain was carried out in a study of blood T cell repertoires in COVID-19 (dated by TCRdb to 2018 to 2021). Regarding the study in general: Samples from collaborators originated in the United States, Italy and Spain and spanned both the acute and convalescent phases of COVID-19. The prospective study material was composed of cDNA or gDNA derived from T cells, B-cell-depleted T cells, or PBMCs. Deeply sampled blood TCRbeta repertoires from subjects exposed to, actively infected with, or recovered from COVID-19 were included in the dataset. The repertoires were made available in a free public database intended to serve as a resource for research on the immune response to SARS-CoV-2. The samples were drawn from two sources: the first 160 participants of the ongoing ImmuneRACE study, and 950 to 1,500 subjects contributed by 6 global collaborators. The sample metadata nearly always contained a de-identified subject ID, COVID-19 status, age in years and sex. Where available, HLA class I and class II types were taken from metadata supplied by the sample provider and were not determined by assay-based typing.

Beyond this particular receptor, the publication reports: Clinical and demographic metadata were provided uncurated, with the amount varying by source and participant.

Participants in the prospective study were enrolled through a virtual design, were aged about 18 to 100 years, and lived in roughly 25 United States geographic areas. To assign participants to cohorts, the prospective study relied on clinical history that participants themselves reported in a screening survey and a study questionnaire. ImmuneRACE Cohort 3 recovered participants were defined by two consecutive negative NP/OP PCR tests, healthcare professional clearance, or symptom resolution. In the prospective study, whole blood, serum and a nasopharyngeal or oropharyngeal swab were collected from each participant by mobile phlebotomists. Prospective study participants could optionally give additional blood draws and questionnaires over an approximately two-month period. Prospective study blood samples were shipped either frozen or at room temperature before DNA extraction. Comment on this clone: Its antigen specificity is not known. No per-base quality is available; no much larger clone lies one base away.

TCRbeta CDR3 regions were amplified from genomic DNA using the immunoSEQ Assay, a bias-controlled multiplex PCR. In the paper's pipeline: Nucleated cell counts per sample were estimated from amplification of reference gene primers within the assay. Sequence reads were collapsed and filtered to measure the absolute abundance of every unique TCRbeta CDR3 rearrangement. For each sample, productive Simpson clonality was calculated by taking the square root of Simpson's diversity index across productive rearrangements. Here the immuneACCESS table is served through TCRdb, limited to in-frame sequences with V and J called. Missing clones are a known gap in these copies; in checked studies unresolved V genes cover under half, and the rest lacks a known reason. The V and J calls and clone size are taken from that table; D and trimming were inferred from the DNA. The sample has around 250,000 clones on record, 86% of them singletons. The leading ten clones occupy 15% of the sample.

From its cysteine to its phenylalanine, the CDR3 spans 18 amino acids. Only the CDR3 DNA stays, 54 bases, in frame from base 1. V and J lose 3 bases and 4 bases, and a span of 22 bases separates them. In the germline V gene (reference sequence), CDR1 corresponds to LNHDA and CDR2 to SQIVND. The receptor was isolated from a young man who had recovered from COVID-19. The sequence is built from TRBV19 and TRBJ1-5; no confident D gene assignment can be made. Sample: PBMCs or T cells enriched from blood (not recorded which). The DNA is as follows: TGTGCCAGTAGTATTGTTCTCCGGGCTCTCAGAGGGAATCAGCCCCAGCATTTT. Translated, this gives CASSIVLRALRGNQPQHF.